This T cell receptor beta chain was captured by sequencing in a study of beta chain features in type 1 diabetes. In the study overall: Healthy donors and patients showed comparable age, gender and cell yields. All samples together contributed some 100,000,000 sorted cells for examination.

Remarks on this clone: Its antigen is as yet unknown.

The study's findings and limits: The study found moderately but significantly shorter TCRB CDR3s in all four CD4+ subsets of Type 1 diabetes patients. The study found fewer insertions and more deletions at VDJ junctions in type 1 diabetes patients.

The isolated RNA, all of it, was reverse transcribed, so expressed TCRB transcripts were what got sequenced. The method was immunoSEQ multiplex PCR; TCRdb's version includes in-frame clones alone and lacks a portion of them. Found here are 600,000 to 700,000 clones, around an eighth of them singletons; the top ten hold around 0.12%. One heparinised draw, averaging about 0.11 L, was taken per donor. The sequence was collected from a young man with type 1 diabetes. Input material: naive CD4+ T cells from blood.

CDR3 region: CASRVSYEQYF. The CDR3 coding sequence is TGTGCCAGCCGAGTATCCTACGAGCAGTACTTC. The chain uses TRBV6-1 and TRBJ2-7, with unresolved D. The CDR3 is 11 amino acids. V was trimmed by 8 bases and J by 1 base, leaving 6 bases between them. Germline loops: CDR1 MNHNS, CDR2 SASEGT.